This T cell receptor (beta chain) was profiled in a study of blood T cell repertoires in COVID-19. Study-level background: Samples came from the United States, Italy and Spain, spanning acute and convalescent COVID-19. PBMCs, B-cell-depleted T cells, or T cells provided the cDNA or gDNA that made up the material.

Concerning this clone: Other nucleotide sequences from this sample produce the same CDR3.

Germline assignment: CDR1 SGHNT and CDR2 YYREEE (reference sequence). V was shortened by 2 bases and J by 5 bases, with 13 bases between the two germline ends. The CDR3 is made up of 14 amino acids. Clones were read by immunoSEQ multiplex PCR, and TCRdb kept only the in-frame ones, dropping some. The sample contains 55,000 to 70,000 clones, roughly 91% of which appear only once. The receptor comes from a woman under 30 with acute or convalescent COVID-19. This chain links TRBV5-4 with TRBJ1-2, with a tentative D call TRBD1 (6 bases). The material sequenced was peripheral blood. The CDR3 reads CASSLVGGQYGYTF. The CDR3 region has the DNA TGTGCCAGCAGCTTAGTCGGGGGGCAATATGGCTACACCTTC.